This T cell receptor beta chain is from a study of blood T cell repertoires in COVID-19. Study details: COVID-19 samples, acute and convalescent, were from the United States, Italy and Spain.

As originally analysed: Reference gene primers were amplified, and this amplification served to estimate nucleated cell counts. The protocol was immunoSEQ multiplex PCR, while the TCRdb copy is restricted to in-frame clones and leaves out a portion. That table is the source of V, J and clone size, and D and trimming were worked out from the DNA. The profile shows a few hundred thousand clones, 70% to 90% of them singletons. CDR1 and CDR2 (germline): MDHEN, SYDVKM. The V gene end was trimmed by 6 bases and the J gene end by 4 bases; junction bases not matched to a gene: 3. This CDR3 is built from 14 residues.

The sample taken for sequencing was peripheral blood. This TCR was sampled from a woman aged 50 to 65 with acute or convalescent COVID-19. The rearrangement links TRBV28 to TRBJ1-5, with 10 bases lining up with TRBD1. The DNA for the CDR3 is TGTGCCAGCAGGCCGGGACAGGGGAATCAGCCCCAGCATTTT. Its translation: CASRPGQGNQPQHF.